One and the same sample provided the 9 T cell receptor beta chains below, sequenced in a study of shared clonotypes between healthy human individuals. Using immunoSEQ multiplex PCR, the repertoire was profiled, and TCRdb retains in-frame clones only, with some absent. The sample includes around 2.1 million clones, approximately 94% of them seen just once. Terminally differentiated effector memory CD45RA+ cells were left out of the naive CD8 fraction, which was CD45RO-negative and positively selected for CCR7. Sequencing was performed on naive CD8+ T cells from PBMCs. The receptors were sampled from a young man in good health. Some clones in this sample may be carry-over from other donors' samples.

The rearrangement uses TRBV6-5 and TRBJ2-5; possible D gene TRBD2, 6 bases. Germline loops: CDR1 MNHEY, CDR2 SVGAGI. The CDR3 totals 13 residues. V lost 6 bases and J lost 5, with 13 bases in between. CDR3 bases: TGTGCCAGCAGACCCCGGGGGTGGGAGACCCAGTACTTC. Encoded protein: CASRPRGWETQYF.

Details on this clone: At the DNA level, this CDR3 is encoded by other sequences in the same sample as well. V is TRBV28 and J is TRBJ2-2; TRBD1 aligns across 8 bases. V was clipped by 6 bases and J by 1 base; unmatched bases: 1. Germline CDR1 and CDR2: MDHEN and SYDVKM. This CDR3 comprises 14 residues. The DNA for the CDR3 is TGTGCCAGCAGAGACAGGGGGAACACCGGGGAGCTGTTTTTT. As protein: CASRDRGNTGELFF.

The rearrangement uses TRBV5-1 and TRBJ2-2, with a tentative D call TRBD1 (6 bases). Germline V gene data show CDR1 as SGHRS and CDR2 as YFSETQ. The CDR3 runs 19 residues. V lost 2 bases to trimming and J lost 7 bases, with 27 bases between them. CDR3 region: CASSFVVLVSARGNGELFF. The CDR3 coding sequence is TGCGCCAGCAGCTTTGTGGTCTTGGTATCGGCCAGGGGTAACGGGGAGCTGTTTTTT.

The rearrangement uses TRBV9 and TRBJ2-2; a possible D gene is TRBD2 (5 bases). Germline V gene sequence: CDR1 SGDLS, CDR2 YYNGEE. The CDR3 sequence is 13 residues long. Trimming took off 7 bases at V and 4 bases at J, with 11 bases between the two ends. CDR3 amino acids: CASSMDFTGELFF. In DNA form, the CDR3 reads TGTGCCAGCTCCATGGACTTCACCGGGGAGCTGTTTTTT.

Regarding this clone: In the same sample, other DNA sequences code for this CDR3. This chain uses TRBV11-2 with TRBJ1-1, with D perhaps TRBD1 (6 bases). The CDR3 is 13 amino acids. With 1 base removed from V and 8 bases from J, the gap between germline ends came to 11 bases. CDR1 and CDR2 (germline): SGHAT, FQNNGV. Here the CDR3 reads CASSLGGGAEAFF. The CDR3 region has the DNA TGTGCCAGCAGCTTAGGAGGGGGGGCAGAAGCTTTCTTT.

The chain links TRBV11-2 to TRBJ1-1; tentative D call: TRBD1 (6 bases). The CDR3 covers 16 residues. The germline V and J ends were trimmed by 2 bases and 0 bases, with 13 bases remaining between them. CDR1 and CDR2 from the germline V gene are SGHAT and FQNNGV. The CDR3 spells CASSLYSGQMNTEAFF. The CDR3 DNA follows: TGTGCCAGCAGCTTATACTCGGGACAAATGAACACTGAAGCTTTCTTT.

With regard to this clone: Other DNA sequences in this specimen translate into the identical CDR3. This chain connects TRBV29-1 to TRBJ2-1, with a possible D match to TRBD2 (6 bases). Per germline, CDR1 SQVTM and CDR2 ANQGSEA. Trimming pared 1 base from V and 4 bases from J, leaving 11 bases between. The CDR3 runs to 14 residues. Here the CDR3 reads CSVEGGRTYNEQFF. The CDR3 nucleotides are TGCAGCGTTGAAGGGGGGAGGACGTACAATGAGCAGTTCTTC.

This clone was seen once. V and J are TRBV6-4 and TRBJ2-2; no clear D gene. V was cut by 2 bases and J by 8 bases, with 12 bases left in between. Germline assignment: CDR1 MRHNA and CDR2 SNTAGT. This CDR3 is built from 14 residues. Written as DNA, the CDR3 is TGTGCCAGCAGTGACCGAGACATTCCGGGGGAGCTGTTTTTT. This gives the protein CASSDRDIPGELFF.

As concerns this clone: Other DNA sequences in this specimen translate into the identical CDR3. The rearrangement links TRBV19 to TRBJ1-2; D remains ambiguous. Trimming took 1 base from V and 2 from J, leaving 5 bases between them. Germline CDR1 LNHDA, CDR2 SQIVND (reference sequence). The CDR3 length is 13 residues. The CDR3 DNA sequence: TGTGCCAGTAGTATAGGCCTGAACTATGGCTACACCTTC. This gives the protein CASSIGLNYGYTF. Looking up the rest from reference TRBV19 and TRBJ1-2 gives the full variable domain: DGGITQSPKYLFRKEGQNVTLSCEQNLNHDAMYWYRQDPGQGLRLIYYSQIVNDFQKGDIAEGYSVSREKKESFPLTVTSAQKNPTAFYLCASSIGLNYGYTFGSGTRLTVV.